The T cell receptor beta chain described here comes from a study of T cells in localized non-small cell lung cancer. Turning to this clone: Its target is unknown.

Sequencing was performed with immunoSEQ multiplex PCR; in TCRdb, only in-frame clones are kept and a portion is missing. Among under 2,000 clones listed, approximately 32% were seen once. Overall study results and limits: There were a median 57 of the top 100 tumor clones appearing in adjacent lung. Sequence data derive from only one tumor region, so heterogeneity remains possible.

The germline V gene has CDR1 ENHRY and CDR2 SYGVKD. CDR3 length: 16 residues. Between the trimmed V and J ends, which lost 0 bases and 0 bases, there was a span of 11 bases. Researchers cut adjacent lung at least 2 cm from the tumor margin, and it showed no atypia. The input for sequencing was normal lung tissue next to the tumor, taken before any cancer treatment. This receptor was taken from a female donor aged 60 or older with stage I lung adenocarcinoma. The chain carries TRBV10-3 and TRBJ1-2; D is perhaps TRBD1 (6 bases). The CDR3 coding sequence is TGTGCCATCAGTGAGTCGTACAGGGTTTCTAACTATGGCTACACCTTC. It specifies CAISESYRVSNYGYTF.